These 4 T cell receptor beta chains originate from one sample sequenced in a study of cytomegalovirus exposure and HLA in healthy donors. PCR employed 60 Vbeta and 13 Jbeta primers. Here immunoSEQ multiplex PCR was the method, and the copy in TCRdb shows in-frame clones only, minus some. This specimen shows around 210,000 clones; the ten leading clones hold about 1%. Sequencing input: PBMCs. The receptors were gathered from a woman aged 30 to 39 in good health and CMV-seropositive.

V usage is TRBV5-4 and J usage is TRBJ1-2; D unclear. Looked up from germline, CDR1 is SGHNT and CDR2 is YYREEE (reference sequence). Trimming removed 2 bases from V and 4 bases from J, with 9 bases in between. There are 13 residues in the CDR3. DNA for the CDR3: TGTGCCAGCAGCTTCACGTCTATCTATGGCTACACCTTC. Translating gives CASSFTSIYGYTF.

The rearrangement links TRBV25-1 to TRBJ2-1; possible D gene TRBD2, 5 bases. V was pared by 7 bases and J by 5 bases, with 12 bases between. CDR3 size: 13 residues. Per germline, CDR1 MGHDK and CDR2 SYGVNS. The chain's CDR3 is CASTASNHNEQFF. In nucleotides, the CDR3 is TGTGCCAGCACGGCTAGCAACCACAATGAGCAGTTCTTC.

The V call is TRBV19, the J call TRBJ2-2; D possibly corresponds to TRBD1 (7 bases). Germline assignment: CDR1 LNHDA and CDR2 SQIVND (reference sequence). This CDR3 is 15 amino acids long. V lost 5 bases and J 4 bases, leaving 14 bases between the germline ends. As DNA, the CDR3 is TGTGCCAGTAGTCCCAGACAGGGAGGCACCGGGGAGCTGTTTTTT. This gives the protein CASSPRQGGTGELFF.

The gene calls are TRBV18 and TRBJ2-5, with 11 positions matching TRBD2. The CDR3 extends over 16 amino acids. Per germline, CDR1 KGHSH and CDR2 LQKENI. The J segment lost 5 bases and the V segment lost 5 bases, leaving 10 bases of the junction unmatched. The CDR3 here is CASSEFGLAGGETQYF. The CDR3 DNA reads TGTGCCAGCTCAGAGTTCGGGCTAGCGGGAGGCGAGACCCAGTACTTC.